The sequence of this T cell receptor (beta chain) was determined in a study of blood T cell repertoires in COVID-19. The overall study: COVID-19 samples from acute and convalescent phases originated in the United States, Italy and Spain. PBMCs, B-cell-depleted T cells, or T cells were the source of the cDNA or gDNA that made up the material.

As processed by the authors: Nucleated cell number was recorded as an estimate derived from reference gene primer amplification. Profiling relied on immunoSEQ multiplex PCR, and the TCRdb table lists in-frame clones only, not all of them. D and trimming come from the DNA, and the V and J calls and clone size come from that table. The sample includes approximately 360,000 clones, roughly 90% of them seen just once. This CDR3 has 13 residues. Germline assignment: CDR1 MNHEY and CDR2 SMNVEV (reference sequence). V lost 3 bases, J lost 6 bases, and 10 bases lay in between. The specimen was peripheral blood. V gene TRBV27 combines with J gene TRBJ2-3; perhaps TRBD1 as D (5 bases). This TCR came from a middle-aged man with acute or convalescent COVID-19. The CDR3 loop is CASSFTPGDTQYF. The CDR3 DNA sequence: TGTGCCAGCAGTTTTACACCAGGGGATACGCAGTATTTT.